The rows below give T cell receptor beta chains drawn from one sample of a study of blood T cell repertoires in COVID-19. Sequenced by immunoSEQ multiplex PCR; TCRdb stores in-frame clones only, minus some. The sample holds 75,000 to 90,000 clones; roughly 91% are singletons and the top ten take approximately 7%. Sequencing was performed on peripheral blood. All receptors come from a man younger than 30 with COVID-19, enrolled during active disease. The CDR3 runs from the conserved cysteine through the conserved F or W. D genes are given only for firm matches. Clone size appears in some rows only: once, few, many, or a class for an expanded clone.

CDR3: CASSRVAGVGTGELFF; DNA: TGCGCCAGCAGCCGGGTAGCGGGAGTAGGGACCGGGGAGCTGTTTTTT; V: TRBV5-1; size: .; J: TRBJ2-2; D: TRBD2
CDR3: CASSNRESTYEQYF; DNA: TGTGCCAGCAGCAATCGGGAGTCCACCTACGAGCAGTACTTC; V: TRBV13; size: .; J: TRBJ2-7; D: .
CDR3: CASSLARTGANEQFF; DNA: TGTGCCAGCAGCTTAGCACGGACAGGGGCAAATGAGCAGTTCTTC; V: TRBV11-2; size: .; J: TRBJ2-1; D: TRBD1
CDR3: CASSGTMNTEAFF; DNA: TGTGCCAGCTCCGGGACTATGAACACTGAAGCTTTCTTT; V: TRBV27; size: .; J: TRBJ1-1; D: .
CDR3: CASIGVNTEAFF; DNA: TGTGCCAGCATCGGGGTGAACACTGAAGCTTTCTTT; V: TRBV6-5; size: .; J: TRBJ1-1; D: .
CDR3: CASSSGLAGVPYEQYF; DNA: TGTGCCAGCAGCTCGGGGCTAGCGGGAGTCCCCTACGAGCAGTACTTC; V: TRBV6-2/TRBV6-3; size: .; J: TRBJ2-7; D: TRBD2
CDR3: CASSQDRVEEQYF; DNA: TGCGCCAGCAGCCAGGACAGGGTGGAGGAGCAGTACTTC; V: TRBV4-3; size: .; J: TRBJ2-7; D: TRBD1
CDR3: CASSPGLNNQPQHF; DNA: TGTGCCAGCAGCCCGGGACTGAACAATCAGCCCCAGCATTTT; V: TRBV7-9; size: once; J: TRBJ1-5; D: .
CDR3: CASSSVAGVAYEQYF; DNA: TGTGCCAGCAGTTCGGTAGCGGGAGTTGCCTACGAGCAGTACTTC; V: TRBV28; size: .; J: TRBJ2-7; D: TRBD2
CDR3: CSVPSTGGPGYGYTF; DNA: TGCAGCGTCCCAAGTACAGGGGGCCCAGGGTATGGCTACACCTTC; V: TRBV29-1; size: .; J: TRBJ1-2; D: TRBD1
CDR3: CASSLVGAVSSYEQYF; DNA: TGTGCCAGCAGCTTAGTCGGAGCGGTAAGCTCCTACGAGCAGTACTTC; V: TRBV7-8; size: .; J: TRBJ2-7; D: .
CDR3: CASSNGLAGYEQYF; DNA: TGTGCCAGCAGTAACGGACTAGCGGGTTACGAGCAGTACTTC; V: TRBV6-5; size: once; J: TRBJ2-7; D: TRBD2
CDR3: CASSLSGVYEQYF; DNA: TGCGCCAGCAGCTTGTCCGGGGTCTACGAGCAGTACTTC; V: TRBV5-1; size: .; J: TRBJ2-7; D: .
CDR3: CASSPPNGQGALRETQYF; DNA: TGTGCCAGCTCACCGCCAAACGGACAGGGGGCGCTAAGGGAGACCCAGTACTTC; V: TRBV18; size: .; J: TRBJ2-5; D: TRBD1
CDR3: CASRPPGLAGGYEQYF; DNA: TGTGCCAGCAGACCCCCCGGACTAGCGGGAGGGTACGAGCAGTACTTC; V: TRBV28; size: .; J: TRBJ2-7; D: TRBD2
CDR3: CASGGRLNTGELFF; DNA: TGTGCCAGCGGGGGCAGGTTGAACACCGGGGAGCTGTTTTTT; V: TRBV21-1; size: .; J: TRBJ2-2; D: .
CDR3: CASSPLGLAGADTQYF; DNA: TGTGCCAGTAGTCCCCTTGGACTAGCGGGAGCAGATACGCAGTATTTT; V: TRBV19; size: .; J: TRBJ2-3; D: TRBD2
CDR3: CASSEQGLNTGELFF; DNA: TGTGCCAGCAGTGAACAGGGTTTGAACACCGGGGAGCTGTTTTTT; V: TRBV6-1; size: .; J: TRBJ2-2; D: .
CDR3: CASSGPRPSGTNTGELFF; DNA: TGTGCCAGCAGCGGACCTCGCCCTAGCGGAACGAACACCGGGGAGCTGTTTTTT; V: TRBV9; size: .; J: TRBJ2-2; D: TRBD2
CDR3: CAWGTGKDEQYF; DNA: TGTGCCTGGGGGACAGGGAAAGACGAGCAGTACTTC; V: TRBV30; size: .; J: TRBJ2-7; D: TRBD1
CDR3: CASSQEARNTDTQYF; DNA: TGCGCCAGCAGCCAAGAGGCCAGGAACACAGATACGCAGTATTTT; V: TRBV4-3; size: .; J: TRBJ2-3; D: .
CDR3: CASSGTGTGHYNEQFF; DNA: TGCGCCAGCAGCGGGACCGGGACAGGGCACTACAATGAGCAGTTCTTC; V: TRBV5-1; size: .; J: TRBJ2-1; D: TRBD1
CDR3: CSARGLAGGIF; DNA: TGCAGTGCCCGGGGACTAGCGGGAGGAATCTTC; V: TRBV20-1; size: .; J: TRBJ2-1; D: TRBD2
CDR3: CASTLTGGGYNQPQHF; DNA: TGTGCCAGTACCTTGACAGGGGGCGGCTACAATCAGCCCCAGCATTTT; V: TRBV19; size: .; J: TRBJ1-5; D: TRBD1
CDR3: CASSLWGQGRRGNTIYF; DNA: TGTGCCAGCAGTTTATGGGGACAGGGGAGACGTGGAAACACCATATATTTT; V: TRBV28; size: .; J: TRBJ1-3; D: TRBD1
CDR3: CASSLGWQERYNEQFF; DNA: TGTGCCAGCAGTTTAGGTTGGCAGGAACGATACAATGAGCAGTTCTTC; V: TRBV27; size: .; J: TRBJ2-1; D: .
CDR3: CASADRGPLEQYF; DNA: TGTGCCAGCGCAGACAGGGGACCCCTCGAGCAGTACTTC; V: TRBV27; size: .; J: TRBJ2-7; D: TRBD1
CDR3: CASGTVGNTEAFF; DNA: TGTGCCAGCGGCACAGTGGGGAACACTGAAGCTTTCTTT; V: TRBV14; size: .; J: TRBJ1-1; D: .
CDR3: CASSLAGYSQETQYF; DNA: TGCGCCAGCAGCTTGGCAGGGTATTCCCAAGAGACCCAGTACTTC; V: TRBV5-1; size: .; J: TRBJ2-5; D: .
CDR3: CASSETLAYGYTF; DNA: TGTGCCAGCAGTGAGACACTGGCGTATGGCTACACCTTC; V: TRBV12-3/TRBV12-4; size: once; J: TRBJ1-2; D: .
CDR3: CASRSQGEYTEAFF; DNA: TGTGCCAGCAGGTCACAGGGGGAGTACACTGAAGCTTTCTTT; V: TRBV2; size: .; J: TRBJ1-1; D: TRBD1
CDR3: CASSLGRARGRSGNTIYF; DNA: TGTGCCAGCAGCTTAGGACGGGCCAGGGGACGCTCTGGAAACACCATATATTTT; V: TRBV7-2; size: .; J: TRBJ1-3; D: .
CDR3: CASSYPRDRASPLHF; DNA: TGTGCCAGCAGTTACCCCCGGGACAGAGCTTCACCCCTCCACTTT; V: TRBV6-2/TRBV6-3; size: few; J: TRBJ1-6; D: TRBD1
CDR3: CASSHPRTGLNTGELFF; DNA: TGTGCCAGCAGCCACCCGAGGACAGGGCTGAACACCGGGGAGCTGTTTTTT; V: TRBV9; size: .; J: TRBJ2-2; D: TRBD1
CDR3: CASSTGQYTEAFF; DNA: TGTGCCAGCAGTACCGGACAGTACACTGAAGCTTTCTTT; V: TRBV6-5; size: .; J: TRBJ1-1; D: .
CDR3: CSARTVNIQYF; DNA: TGCAGTGCTAGGACAGTAAACATTCAGTACTTC; V: TRBV20-1; size: .; J: TRBJ2-4; D: .
CDR3: CASSPGTGVYEQYF; DNA: TGTGCCAGTAGCCCCGGGACAGGGGTCTACGAGCAGTACTTC; V: TRBV19; size: once; J: TRBJ2-7; D: TRBD1
CDR3: CASSSKRTAGNEKLFF; DNA: TGTGCCAGCAGCTCGAAAAGGACAGCCGGTAATGAAAAACTGTTTTTT; V: TRBV7-2; size: .; J: TRBJ1-4; D: .
CDR3: CASDRGDQPQHF; DNA: TGTGCCAGCGACAGGGGGGATCAGCCCCAGCATTTT; V: TRBV28; size: .; J: TRBJ1-5; D: TRBD1
CDR3: CASFPLTSLSYEQYF; DNA: TGTGCCAGCTTCCCCCTTACTAGTCTCTCCTACGAGCAGTACTTC; V: TRBV7-9; size: .; J: TRBJ2-7; D: .
CDR3: CASSQGVGSGRDEQFF; DNA: TGTGCCAGCAGCCAAGGCGTAGGTAGCGGGAGGGATGAGCAGTTCTTC; V: TRBV4-2; size: .; J: TRBJ2-1; D: TRBD2